This T cell receptor (beta chain) was recovered during a study of T cells after posttransplantation cyclophosphamide. Data came from immunoSEQ multiplex PCR; TCRdb stores just in-frame clones and leaves some out. The sample lists 45,000 to 65,000 clones, around 94% occurring once. The CDR3 consists of 14 residues. Germline CDR1 reads SGHNT; CDR2 reads YYREEE (reference sequence). V was trimmed by 0 bases and J by 1 base, leaving 7 bases between them. The sample was PBMCs. This chain uses TRBV5-4 with TRBJ1-1; D is undetermined. The source of this sequence is a young woman in good health and a related stem cell transplant donor. The DNA of the CDR3 is TGTGCCAGCAGCTTGGAACTTTCGAACACTGAAGCTTTCTTT. Protein: CASSLELSNTEAFF.